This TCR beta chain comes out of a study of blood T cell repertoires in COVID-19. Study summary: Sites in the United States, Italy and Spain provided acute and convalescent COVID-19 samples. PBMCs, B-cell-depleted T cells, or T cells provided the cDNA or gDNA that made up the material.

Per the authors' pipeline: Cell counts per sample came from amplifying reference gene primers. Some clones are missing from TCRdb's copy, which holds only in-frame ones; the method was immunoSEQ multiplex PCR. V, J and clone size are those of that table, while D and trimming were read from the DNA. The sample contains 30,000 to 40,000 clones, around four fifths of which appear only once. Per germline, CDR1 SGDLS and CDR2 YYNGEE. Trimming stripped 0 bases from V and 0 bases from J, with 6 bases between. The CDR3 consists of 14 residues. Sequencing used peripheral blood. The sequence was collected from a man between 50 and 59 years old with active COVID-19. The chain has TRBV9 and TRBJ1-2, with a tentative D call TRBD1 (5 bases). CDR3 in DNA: TGTGCCAGCAGCGTAGGACAGTCTAACTATGGCTACACCTTC. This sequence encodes CASSVGQSNYGYTF.